This T cell receptor (beta chain) was profiled in a study of blood T cell repertoires in COVID-19. CDR3 length: 15 amino acids. CDR1 and CDR2 from the germline V gene are LNHDA and SQIVND (reference sequence). V shed 5 bases, J shed 5 bases, and the junction held 5 bases outside the gene matches. Cohort assignment relied on participant-reported clinical history. In the original analysis: Estimates of nucleated cell counts were drawn from the amplification of reference gene primers. Data came from immunoSEQ multiplex PCR; TCRdb stores just in-frame clones and leaves some out. The V and J calls and clone size were taken over from that table, and D and trimming were inferred from the DNA. The table has approximately 500,000 clones, roughly 90% seen once; the top ten hold less than 2%.

The rearrangement links TRBV19 to TRBJ2-2; 10 bases match TRBD1. The origin of this receptor is a woman in her thirties or forties who had recovered from COVID-19. The source material was PBMCs or T cells enriched from blood (not recorded which). CDR3 loop: CASSLGTGATGELFF. CDR3 DNA sequence: TGTGCCAGTAGTCTCGGGACAGGGGCGACCGGGGAGCTGTTTTTT.